These 30 T cell receptor beta chains originate from one sample sequenced in a study of blood T cell repertoires in COVID-19. Assay used: immunoSEQ multiplex PCR; TCRdb lists only in-frame clones, some missing. The sample includes 150,000 or so clones, about 80% of them seen just once. The source material was peripheral blood. The receptor set was obtained from a woman aged 55-69 years with COVID-19, enrolled during active disease.

This clone has more than one count but fewer than ten. The rearrangement links TRBV24-1 to TRBJ1-5, with 8 bases lining up with TRBD1. CDR3 length: 17 residues. Trimming at V came to 0 bases and at J to 6 bases, leaving 9 bases not matched to a gene. CDR1 is KGHDR and CDR2 is SFDVKD in the germline V gene. CDR3 in amino acids: CATSDLRTGWWSQPQHF. CDR3 nucleotide sequence: TGTGCCACCAGTGATTTGAGGACAGGGTGGTGGAGTCAGCCCCAGCATTTT.

The rearrangement links TRBV29-1 to TRBJ1-6, with D maybe TRBD1 (5 bases). The germline V gene encodes CDR1 SQVTM and CDR2 ANQGSEA. The germline V and J ends were trimmed by 5 bases and 8 bases, with 13 bases remaining between them. The CDR3 has 13 residues. CDR3: CSVRDSQDSPLHF. For the CDR3, the DNA is TGCAGCGTTAGGGACTCCCAGGATTCACCCCTCCACTTT.

V is TRBV2 and J is TRBJ2-7, with TRBD2 matching 8 bases. The CDR3 covers 16 residues. The V and J ends lost 6 bases and 0 bases, in that order; junction bases with no gene match: 10. CDR1 and CDR2 from the germline V gene are SNHLY and FYNNEI. The CDR3 here is CASSSPGGGRSYEQYF. The CDR3 DNA follows: TGTGCCAGCAGCTCACCGGGAGGGGGACGCTCCTACGAGCAGTACTTC.

CDR3 residues: CASSLESQGLANTGELFF. The CDR3 nucleotides are TGCGCCAGCAGCTTGGAAAGCCAGGGTCTCGCGAACACCGGGGAGCTGTTTTTT. V is TRBV5-1 and J is TRBJ2-2; tentatively, D is TRBD1 (5 bases). V lost 0 bases to trimming and J lost 0 bases, with 15 bases between them. The CDR3 covers 18 residues. Germline CDR1 SGHRS, CDR2 YFSETQ.

This clone was seen once. This chain connects TRBV18 to TRBJ2-7; 7 positions match TRBD2. The CDR3 loop spans 14 amino acids. CDR1 and CDR2 (germline): KGHSH, LQKENI. V shed 5 bases and J 6 bases; nucleotides not matched to a gene: 10. The CDR3 protein is CASSVAGRNVEQYF. In nucleotides, the CDR3 is TGTGCCAGCTCAGTAGCGGGCCGGAATGTCGAGCAGTACTTC.

The rearrangement links TRBV2 to TRBJ1-4; weak D call: TRBD1 (5 bases). The CDR3 is 14 residues long. V dropped 8 bases and J dropped 0 bases, with 10 bases sitting between them. Germline V CDR1 and CDR2: SNHLY, FYNNEI. This CDR3 is CASPSGTTNEKLFF. CDR3 nucleotide sequence: TGTGCCAGCCCTTCAGGGACAACTAATGAAAAACTGTTTTTT.

The chain has TRBV5-1 and TRBJ2-2; TRBD1 agrees at 10 bases. CDR1 SGHRS and CDR2 YFSETQ come from the germline V gene. There are 14 residues in the CDR3. The ends lost 9 bases at V and 3 bases at J; junction bases unmatched: 5. The DNA of the CDR3 is TGCGCCACAACCGACAGGGGGCACACCGGGGAGCTGTTTTTT. Its translation: CATTDRGHTGELFF.

This clone has ten or more counts. The chain carries TRBV4-2 and TRBJ1-1, with unresolved D. The length of the CDR3 is 12 residues. The ends were cut back, 6 bases at V and 3 bases at J, with 8 bases in the middle. Germline lookup yields CDR1 LGHNA and CDR2 YNFKEQ. The CDR3 loop is CASSHGDTEAFF. DNA of the CDR3: TGTGCCAGCAGTCACGGGGACACTGAAGCTTTCTTT.

The rearrangement links TRBV27 to TRBJ2-7; 9 bases match TRBD1. J was trimmed by 2 bases and V by 4 bases; bases with no gene match: 6. This CDR3 spans 15 amino acids. Germline lookup yields CDR1 MNHEY and CDR2 SMNVEV (reference sequence). The CDR3 nucleotides are TGTGCCAGCAGTTCGACGGGACAGGGCACCTACGAGCAGTACTTC. Protein sequence: CASSSTGQGTYEQYF.

J is TRBJ2-1 and V is TRBV10-3; 15 bases are shared with TRBD2. The CDR3 loop spans 17 amino acids. CDR1 ENHRY and CDR2 SYGVKD come from the germline V gene. The junction had 8 bases not matched to a gene; V was cut back by 3 bases and J by 8 bases. The CDR3, as DNA: TGTGCCATCAGTGACCCCGGACTAGCGGGAGGGGGCTATGAGCAGTTCTTC. This encodes CAISDPGLAGGGYEQFF.

The rearrangement links TRBV15 to TRBJ2-5; TRBD2 might be the D (5 bases). The V gene lost 0 bases and the J gene lost 5 bases, with 10 bases spanning the gap. The CDR3 has 14 residues. Germline-derived CDR1 and CDR2 are LNHNV and YYDKDF (reference sequence). DNA of the CDR3: TGTGCCACCAGCAGAGATGAGGGTCGGGAGACCCAGTACTTC. Its translation is CATSRDEGRETQYF. Supplemented by reference TRBV15 and TRBJ2-5, the full variable domain reads DAMVIQNPRYQVTQFGKPVTLSCSQTLNHNVMYWYQQKSSQAPKLLFHYYDKDFNNEADTPDNFQSRRPNTSFCFLDIRSPGLGDTAMYLCATSRDEGRETQYFGPGTRLLVL.

The chain has TRBV7-2 and TRBJ2-1; TRBD2 matches at 15 bases. The CDR3 spans 16 residues. V shed 0 bases, J shed 14 bases, and the junction held 8 bases outside the gene matches. Germline-derived CDR1 and CDR2 are SGHTA and FQGNSA. CDR3 sequence reads: CASSLAPGLAGGGEFF. In DNA, the CDR3 is TGTGCCAGCAGCTTAGCCCCGGGACTAGCGGGGGGTGGGGAGTTCTTC.

The rearrangement links TRBV29-1 to TRBJ2-1; TRBD2 agrees at 11 bases. The CDR3 sequence is 16 residues long. CDR1 is SQVTM, CDR2 ANQGSEA, per germline. The ends lost 1 base at V and 7 bases at J; junction bases unmatched: 9. CDR3 nucleotide sequence: TGCAGCGTTGAAGGGGAAACTAGCGGGAGTGTAAATGAGCAGTTCTTC. Residues: CSVEGETSGSVNEQFF.

The chain is built from TRBV9 and TRBJ2-1, with a possible D match to TRBD1 (6 bases). The germline V and J ends were trimmed by 0 bases and 4 bases, with 8 bases remaining between them. This CDR3 contains 14 residues. CDR1 is SGDLS and CDR2 is YYNGEE in the germline V gene. CDR3 protein: CASSVVDRYNEQFF. The DNA for the CDR3 is TGTGCCAGCAGCGTAGTGGACAGATACAATGAGCAGTTCTTC.

This clone was observed a single time. The chain couples TRBV12-3 or TRBV12-4 to TRBJ2-3, with a tentative D call TRBD2 (5 bases). This CDR3 region has 12 residues. The germline V and J ends were trimmed by 8 bases and 3 bases, with 9 bases remaining between them. CDR3 in amino acids: CASGGTTDTQYF. The CDR3 DNA follows: TGTGCCAGCGGAGGAACTACAGATACGCAGTATTTT.

This clone occurred once. This rearrangement joins TRBV14 to TRBJ1-1; 7 bases fit TRBD1. This CDR3 is 14 amino acids long. After removal of 1 base from V and 7 bases from J, the junction contained 6 bases not matched to a gene. CDR1 SGHDN and CDR2 FVKESK come from the germline V gene. The CDR3 here is CASSQGQGWVEAFF. Written as DNA, the CDR3 is TGTGCCAGCAGCCAAGGACAGGGTTGGGTTGAAGCTTTCTTT. Based on the CDR3 plus reference TRBV14 and TRBJ1-1, the full variable domain is EAGVTQFPSHSVIEKGQTVTLRCDPISGHDNLYWYRRVMGKEIKFLLHFVKESKQDESGMPNNRFLAERTGGTYSTLKVQPAELEDSGVYFCASSQGQGWVEAFFGQGTRLTVV.

The chain joins TRBV7-9 to TRBJ1-3, with D uncertain. The germline gives CDR1 SEHNR, CDR2 FQNEAQ (reference sequence). Trimming left V 1 base short and J 4 bases short, with 14 bases between. CDR3 length: 16 residues. The CDR3 nucleotides read TGTGCCAGCAGCTTAGGTGGGCGAGGGAAAGGAAACACCATATATTTT. Amino acids: CASSLGGRGKGNTIYF.

The J gene is TRBJ1-2, the V gene TRBV13, with unresolved D. Between the trimmed V and J ends, which lost 2 bases and 5 bases, there was a span of 6 bases. The CDR3 covers 12 residues. Germline-derived CDR1 and CDR2 are PRHDT and FYEKMQ (reference sequence). CDR3 sequence reads: CASSLQRYGYTF. CDR3 sequence (DNA): TGTGCCAGCAGCTTACAGAGGTATGGCTACACCTTC.

The chain is built from TRBV4-2 and TRBJ1-1; 7 bases align to TRBD1. V was pared by 4 bases and J by 2 bases, with 4 bases of the junction left unmatched. The CDR3 totals 14 residues. CDR1 and CDR2 from the germline V gene are LGHNA and YNFKEQ. The CDR3 sequence: CASSLGTDNTEAFF. In DNA, the CDR3 is TGTGCCAGCAGCCTCGGGACAGATAACACTGAAGCTTTCTTT.

The V and J genes are TRBV19 and TRBJ1-1; possible D gene TRBD1, 5 bases. The CDR3 covers 14 residues. The germline CDR1 and CDR2 sequences are LNHDA and SQIVND (reference sequence). Trimming shortened V by 2 bases and J by 6 bases, and 13 bases separated the two germline ends. The CDR3 coding sequence is TGTGCCAGTAGTATAACGGGGTCGGGGGCTGAAGCTTTCTTT. This gives the protein CASSITGSGAEAFF. Supplemented by reference TRBV19 and TRBJ1-1, the full variable domain reads DGGITQSPKYLFRKEGQNVTLSCEQNLNHDAMYWYRQDPGQGLRLIYYSQIVNDFQKGDIAEGYSVSREKKESFPLTVTSAQKNPTAFYLCASSITGSGAEAFFGQGTRLTVV.

This chain joins TRBV6-1 and TRBJ1-1, with 7 bases matching TRBD1. V lost 4 bases and J lost 3; bases outside the gene matches: 14. This CDR3 contains 17 residues. Germline-derived CDR1 and CDR2 are MNHNS and SASEGT. The DNA of the CDR3 is TGTGCCAGCAGTGCCCCTCTGACAGGGCGGCGAGACACTGAAGCTTTCTTT. Its protein product is CASSAPLTGRRDTEAFF.

The chain uses TRBV5-1 and TRBJ2-1; 10 bases are a match to TRBD1. Germline trimming cut 4 bases from V and 6 bases from J; bases unmatched to any gene: 4. The CDR3 runs 14 residues. Germline values: CDR1 SGHRS, CDR2 YFSETQ. CDR3 sequence reads: CASSPGTGVNEQFF. The DNA of the CDR3 is TGCGCCAGCAGCCCCGGGACAGGGGTCAATGAGCAGTTCTTC.

The chain couples TRBV11-3 to TRBJ2-5; 11 bases line up with TRBD2. Germline V gives CDR1 SGHNT, CDR2 YENEEA. V lost 3 bases and J lost 1; bases outside the gene matches: 7. This CDR3 is built from 17 residues. CDR3 in DNA: TGTGCCAGCAGCTTGAGGGGCCTAGCGGGGGGCCAAGAGACCCAGTACTTC. Its protein is CASSLRGLAGGQETQYF.

There are many counts of this clone. This chain connects TRBV27 to TRBJ1-3; possible D gene TRBD1, 5 bases. CDR3 length: 15 amino acids. V lost 0 bases to trimming and J lost 0 bases, with 6 bases between them. Per the germline V gene, CDR1 is MNHEY and CDR2 is SMNVEV (reference sequence). CDR3: CASSLSTASGNTIYF. The CDR3 DNA is TGTGCCAGCAGTTTATCGACAGCCTCTGGAAACACCATATATTTT.

This chain connects TRBV9 to TRBJ1-3; D may be TRBD1 (5 bases). V shed 4 bases and J shed 4 bases, with 12 bases lying between them. The germline CDR1 and CDR2 sequences are SGDLS and YYNGEE. This CDR3 is 14 amino acids long. Written as DNA, the CDR3 is TGTGCCAGCAGCTCCAGGACACCCGGAAACACCATATATTTT. Protein: CASSSRTPGNTIYF.

V is TRBV5-1 and J is TRBJ1-2; possible D gene TRBD1, 5 bases. Trimming cost V 7 bases and J 5 bases, with 18 bases left between them. The CDR3 consists of 14 residues. Germline values: CDR1 SGHRS, CDR2 YFSETQ. The CDR3 sequence is CASSAGRGTYGYTF. Here the CDR3 DNA reads TGCGCCAGCTCGGCCGGGCGGGGCACTTATGGCTACACCTTC.

The chain couples TRBV3-1 (or the pseudogene TRBV3-2) to TRBJ1-2; D call uncertain. The CDR3 consists of 16 residues. Germline V gene lookup returns CDR1 LGHDT and CDR2 YNNKEL (reference sequence). V lost 4 bases, J lost 2 bases, and 17 bases lay in between. CDR3 nucleotides: TGTGCCAGCAGCCCCATCCACACCTCACAAAACTATGGCTACACCTTC. Its protein product is CASSPIHTSQNYGYTF.

J is TRBJ2-7 and V is TRBV2, with TRBD2 as a possible D gene (5 bases). Germline loops: CDR1 SNHLY, CDR2 FYNNEI. The CDR3 length is 15 residues. Deletions cut 2 bases from V and 2 bases from J, with 13 bases between. In DNA, the CDR3 is TGTGCCAGCAGTGAACGAACGGGATATACCTACGAGCAGTACTTC. The encoded protein is CASSERTGYTYEQYF.

The chain couples TRBV7-3 to TRBJ2-2; TRBD1 matches 7 bases. V trimming: 2 bases; J trimming: 5 bases; junction bases outside the gene matches: 5. Per germline, CDR1 SGHTA and CDR2 FQGTGA. The CDR3 consists of 15 residues. This CDR3 reads CASSLEGGSTGELFF. The CDR3 DNA follows: TGTGCCAGCAGCTTAGAAGGGGGCAGTACCGGGGAGCTGTTTTTT.

The chain employs TRBV15 and TRBJ1-2; 7 nucleotides line up with TRBD1. The V gene end was trimmed by 5 bases and the J gene end by 3 bases; junction bases not matched to a gene: 6. This CDR3 has 14 residues. Germline V lookup: CDR1 LNHNV, CDR2 YYDKDF (reference sequence). Written as DNA, the CDR3 is TGTGCCACCAGCCCCCGGCAGGGGGACTATGGCTACACCTTC. Residues: CATSPRQGDYGYTF.